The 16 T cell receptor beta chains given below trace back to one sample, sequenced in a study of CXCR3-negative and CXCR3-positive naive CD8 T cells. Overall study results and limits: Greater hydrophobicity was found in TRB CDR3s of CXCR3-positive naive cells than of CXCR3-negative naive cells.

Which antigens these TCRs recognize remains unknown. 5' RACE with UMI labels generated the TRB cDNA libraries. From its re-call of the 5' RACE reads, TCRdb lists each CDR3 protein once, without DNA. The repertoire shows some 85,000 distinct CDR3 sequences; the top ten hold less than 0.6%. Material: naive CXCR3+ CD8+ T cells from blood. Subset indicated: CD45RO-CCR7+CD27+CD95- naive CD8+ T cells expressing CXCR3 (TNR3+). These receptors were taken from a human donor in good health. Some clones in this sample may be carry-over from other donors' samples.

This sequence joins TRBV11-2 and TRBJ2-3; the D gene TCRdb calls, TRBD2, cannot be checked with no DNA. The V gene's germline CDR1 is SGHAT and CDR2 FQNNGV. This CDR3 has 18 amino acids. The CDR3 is CASSLELGGGPLTDTQYF.

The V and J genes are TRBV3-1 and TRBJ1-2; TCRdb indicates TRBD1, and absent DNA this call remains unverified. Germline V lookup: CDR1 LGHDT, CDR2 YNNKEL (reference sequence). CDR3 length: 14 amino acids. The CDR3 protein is CASSQGAGNYGYTF. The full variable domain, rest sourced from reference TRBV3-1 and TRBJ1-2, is DTAVSQTPKYLVTQMGNDKSIKCEQNLGHDTMYWYKQDSKKFLKIMFSYNNKELIINETVPNRFSPKSPDKAHLNLHINSLELGDSAVYFCASSQGAGNYGYTFGSGTRLTVV.

The CDR3 loop reads CASEEIGRGEQFF. J is TRBJ2-1 and V is TRBV7-6; with no DNA, the TCRdb D assignment of TRBD2 cannot be verified. Per the germline V gene, CDR1 is SGHVS and CDR2 is FNYEAQ. CDR3 length: 13 amino acids.

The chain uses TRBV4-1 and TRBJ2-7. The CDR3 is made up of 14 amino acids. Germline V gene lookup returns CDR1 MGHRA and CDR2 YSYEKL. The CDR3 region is CASSQGSDPYEQYF.

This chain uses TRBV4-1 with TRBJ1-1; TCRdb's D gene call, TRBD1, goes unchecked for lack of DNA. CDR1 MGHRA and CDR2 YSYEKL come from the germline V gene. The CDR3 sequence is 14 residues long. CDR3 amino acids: CASSPGQGGTEAFF.

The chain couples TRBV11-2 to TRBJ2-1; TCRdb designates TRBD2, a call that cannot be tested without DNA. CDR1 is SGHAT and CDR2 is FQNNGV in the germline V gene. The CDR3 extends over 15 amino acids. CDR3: CASSLESGPYNEQFF.

The CDR3 here is CASSLSRTGFNQPQHF. The V and J genes are TRBV27 and TRBJ1-5; TCRdb names TRBD1, which stays unverified in the absence of DNA. The CDR3 extends over 16 amino acids. The V gene's germline CDR1 is MNHEY and CDR2 SMNVEV (reference sequence).

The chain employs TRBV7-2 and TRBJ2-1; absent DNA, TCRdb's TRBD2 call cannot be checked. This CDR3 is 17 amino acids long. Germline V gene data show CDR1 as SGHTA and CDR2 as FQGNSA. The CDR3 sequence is CASSTQTSGGTYNEQFF.

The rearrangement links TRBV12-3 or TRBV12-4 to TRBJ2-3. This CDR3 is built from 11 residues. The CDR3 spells CASTRTDTQYF.

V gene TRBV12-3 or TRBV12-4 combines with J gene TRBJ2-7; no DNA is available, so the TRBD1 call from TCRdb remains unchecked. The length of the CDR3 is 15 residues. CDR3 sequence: CASSPTTGHLGEQYF.

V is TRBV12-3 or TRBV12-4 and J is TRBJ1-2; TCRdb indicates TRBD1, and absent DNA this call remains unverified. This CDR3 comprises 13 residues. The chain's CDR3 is CASSFPGAYGYTF.

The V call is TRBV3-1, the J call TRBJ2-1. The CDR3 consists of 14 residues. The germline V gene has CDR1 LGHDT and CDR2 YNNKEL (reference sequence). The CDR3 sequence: CASSQENSYNEQFF.

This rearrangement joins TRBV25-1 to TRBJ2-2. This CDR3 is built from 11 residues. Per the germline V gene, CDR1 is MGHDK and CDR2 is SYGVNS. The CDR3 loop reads CAHGDSGELFF.

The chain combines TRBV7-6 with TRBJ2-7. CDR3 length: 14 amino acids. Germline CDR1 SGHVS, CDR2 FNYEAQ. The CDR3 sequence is CASSHRQGSYEQYF.

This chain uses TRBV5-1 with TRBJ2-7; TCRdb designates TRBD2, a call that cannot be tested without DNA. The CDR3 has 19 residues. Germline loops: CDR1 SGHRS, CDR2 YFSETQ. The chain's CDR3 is CASSRRTLAGGPLSYEQYF.

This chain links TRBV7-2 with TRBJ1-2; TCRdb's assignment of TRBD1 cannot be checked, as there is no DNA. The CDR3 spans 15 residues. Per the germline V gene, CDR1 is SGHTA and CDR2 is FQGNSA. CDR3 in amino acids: CASSSPPGTGYGYTF.